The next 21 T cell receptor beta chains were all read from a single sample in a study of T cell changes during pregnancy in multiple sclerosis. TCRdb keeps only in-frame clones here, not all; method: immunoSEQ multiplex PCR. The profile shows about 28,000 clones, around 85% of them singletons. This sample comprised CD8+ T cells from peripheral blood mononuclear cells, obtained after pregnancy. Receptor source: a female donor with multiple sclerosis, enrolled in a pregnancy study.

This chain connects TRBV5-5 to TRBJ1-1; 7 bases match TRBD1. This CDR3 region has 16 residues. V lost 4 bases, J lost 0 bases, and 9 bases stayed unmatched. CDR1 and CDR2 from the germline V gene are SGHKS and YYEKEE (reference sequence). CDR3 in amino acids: CASSLRGTAVNTEAFF. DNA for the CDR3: TGTGCCAGCAGCCTACGAGGGACAGCGGTGAACACTGAAGCTTTCTTT.

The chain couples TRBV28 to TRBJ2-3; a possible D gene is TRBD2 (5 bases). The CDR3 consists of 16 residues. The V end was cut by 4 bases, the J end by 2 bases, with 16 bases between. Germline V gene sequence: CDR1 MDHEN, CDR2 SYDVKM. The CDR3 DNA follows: TGTGCCAGCAGTTCCGCCGGGGAGCGGCACACAGATACGCAGTATTTT. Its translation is CASSSAGERHTDTQYF. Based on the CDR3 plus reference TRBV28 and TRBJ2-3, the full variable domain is DVKVTQSSRYLVKRTGEKVFLECVQDMDHENMFWYRQDPGLGLRLIYFSYDVKMKEKGDIPEGYSVSREKKERFSLILESASTNQTSMYLCASSSAGERHTDTQYFGPGTRLTVL.

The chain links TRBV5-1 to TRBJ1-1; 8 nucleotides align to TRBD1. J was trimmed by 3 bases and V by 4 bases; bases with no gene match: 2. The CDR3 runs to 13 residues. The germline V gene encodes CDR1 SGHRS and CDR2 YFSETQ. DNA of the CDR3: TGCGCCAGCAGCCAGACAGGGGACACTGAAGCTTTCTTT. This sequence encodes CASSQTGDTEAFF.

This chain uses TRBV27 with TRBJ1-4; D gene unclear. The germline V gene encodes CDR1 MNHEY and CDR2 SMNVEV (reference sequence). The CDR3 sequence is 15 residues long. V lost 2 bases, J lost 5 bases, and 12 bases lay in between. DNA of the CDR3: TGTGCCAGCAGTTTAGGTTCGGGTCAAAATGAAAAACTGTTTTTT. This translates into CASSLGSGQNEKLFF.

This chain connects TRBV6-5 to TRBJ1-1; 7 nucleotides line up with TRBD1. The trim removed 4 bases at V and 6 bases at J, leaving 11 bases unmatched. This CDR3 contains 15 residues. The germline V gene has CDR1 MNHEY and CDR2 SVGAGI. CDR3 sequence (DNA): TGTGCCAGCAGTTTCTTAGGGACAGATCCTCCTGAAGCTTTCTTT. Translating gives CASSFLGTDPPEAFF.

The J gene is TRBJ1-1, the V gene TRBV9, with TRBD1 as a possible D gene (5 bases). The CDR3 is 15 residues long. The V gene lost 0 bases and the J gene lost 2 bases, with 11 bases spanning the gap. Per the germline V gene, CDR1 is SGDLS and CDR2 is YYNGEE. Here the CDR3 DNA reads TGTGCCAGCAGCGTAGGGGGGGTGAGCAACACTGAAGCTTTCTTT. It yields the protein CASSVGGVSNTEAFF.

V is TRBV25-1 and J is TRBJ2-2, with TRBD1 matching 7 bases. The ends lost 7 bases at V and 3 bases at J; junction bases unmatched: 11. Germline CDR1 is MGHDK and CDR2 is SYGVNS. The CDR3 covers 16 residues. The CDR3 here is CASTQPDREDTGELFF. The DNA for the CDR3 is TGTGCCAGCACCCAACCCGACAGGGAAGACACCGGGGAGCTGTTTTTT. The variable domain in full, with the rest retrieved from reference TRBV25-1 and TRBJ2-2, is EADIYQTPRYLVIGTGKKITLECSQTMGHDKMYWYQQDPGMELHLIHYSYGVNSTEKGDLSSESTVSRIRTEHFPLTLESARPSHTSQYLCASTQPDREDTGELFFGEGSRLTVL.

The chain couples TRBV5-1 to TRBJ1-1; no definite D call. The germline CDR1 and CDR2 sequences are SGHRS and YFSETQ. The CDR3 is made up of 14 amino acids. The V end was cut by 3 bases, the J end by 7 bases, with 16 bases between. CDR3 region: CASSSDGRGFEAFF. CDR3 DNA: TGCGCCAGCAGCTCGGACGGGAGAGGCTTTGAAGCTTTCTTT.

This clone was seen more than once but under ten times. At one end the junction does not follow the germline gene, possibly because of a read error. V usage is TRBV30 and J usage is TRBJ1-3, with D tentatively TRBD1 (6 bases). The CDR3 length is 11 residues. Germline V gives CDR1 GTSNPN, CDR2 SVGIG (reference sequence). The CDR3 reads CAWTKGGQGNF. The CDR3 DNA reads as TGTGCCTGGACCAAGGGAGGGCAGGGGAATTTT.

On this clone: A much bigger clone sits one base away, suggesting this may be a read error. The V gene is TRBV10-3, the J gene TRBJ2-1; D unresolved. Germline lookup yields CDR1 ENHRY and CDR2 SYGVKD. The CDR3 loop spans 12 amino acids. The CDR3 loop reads CAVSEPLFEQFF. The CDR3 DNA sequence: TGTGCCGTCAGTGAGCCCCTTTTTGAGCAGTTCTTC.

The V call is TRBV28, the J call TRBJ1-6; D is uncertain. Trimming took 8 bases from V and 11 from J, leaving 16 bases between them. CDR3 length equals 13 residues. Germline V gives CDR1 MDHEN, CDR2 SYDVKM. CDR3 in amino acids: CASRYTTGPPLHF. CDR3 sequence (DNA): TGTGCCAGCCGATACACCACTGGGCCACCCCTCCACTTT.

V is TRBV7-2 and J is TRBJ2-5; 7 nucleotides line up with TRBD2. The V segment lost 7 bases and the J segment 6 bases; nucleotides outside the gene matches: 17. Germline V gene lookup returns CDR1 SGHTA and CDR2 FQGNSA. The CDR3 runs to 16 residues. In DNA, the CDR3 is TGTGCCAGCACCGATGACGCGGGACTATTAACGAAGACCCAGTACTTC. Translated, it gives CASTDDAGLLTKTQYF.

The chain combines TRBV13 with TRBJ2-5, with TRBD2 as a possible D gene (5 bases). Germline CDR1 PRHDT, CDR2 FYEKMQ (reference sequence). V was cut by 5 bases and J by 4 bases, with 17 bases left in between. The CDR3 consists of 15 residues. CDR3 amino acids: CASSRSARARETQYF. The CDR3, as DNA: TGTGCCAGCAGCCGGTCAGCGCGGGCACGAGAGACCCAGTACTTC.

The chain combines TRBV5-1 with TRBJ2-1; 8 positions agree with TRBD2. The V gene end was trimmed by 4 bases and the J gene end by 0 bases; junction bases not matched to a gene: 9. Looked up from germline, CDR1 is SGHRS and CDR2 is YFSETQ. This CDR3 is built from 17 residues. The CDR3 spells CASSRSAGDPSYNEQFF. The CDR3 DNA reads TGCGCCAGCAGCAGATCAGCGGGGGATCCCTCCTACAATGAGCAGTTCTTC.

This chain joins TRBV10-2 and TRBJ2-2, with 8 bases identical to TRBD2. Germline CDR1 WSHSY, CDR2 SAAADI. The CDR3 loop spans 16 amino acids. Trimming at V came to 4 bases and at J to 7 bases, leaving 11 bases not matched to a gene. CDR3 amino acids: CASSAPGLENSGELFF. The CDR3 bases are TGCGCCAGCAGTGCCCCGGGACTAGAGAATAGCGGGGAGCTGTTTTTT.

The CDR3 DNA sequence: TGTGCCAGCAGTGAACAGACAGGGGGCGGGTATGGCTACACCTTC. Amino acids: CASSEQTGGGYGYTF. The rearrangement links TRBV6-1 to TRBJ1-2; 10 bases fit TRBD1. V was clipped by 2 bases and J by 5 bases; unmatched bases: 5. This CDR3 has 15 residues. The germline gives CDR1 MNHNS, CDR2 SASEGT.

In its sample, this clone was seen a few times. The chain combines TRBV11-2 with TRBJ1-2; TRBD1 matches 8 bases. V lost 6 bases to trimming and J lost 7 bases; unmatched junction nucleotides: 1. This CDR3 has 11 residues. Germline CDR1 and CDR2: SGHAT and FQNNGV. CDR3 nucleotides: TGTGCCAGCAGGACAGGGGCTGGCTACACCTTC. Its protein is CASRTGAGYTF.

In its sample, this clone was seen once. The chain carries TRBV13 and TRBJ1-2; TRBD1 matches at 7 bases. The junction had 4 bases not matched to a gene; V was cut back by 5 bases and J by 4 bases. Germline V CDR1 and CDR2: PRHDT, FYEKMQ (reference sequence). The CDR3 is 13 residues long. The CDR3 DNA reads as TGTGCCAGCAGCGCGGACAGGCTCTATGGCTACACCTTC. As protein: CASSADRLYGYTF.

In DNA form, the CDR3 reads TGTGCCAGCAGTCGGGACAGTATCTCCTACGAGCAGTACTTC. Its protein product is CASSRDSISYEQYF. The chain joins TRBV6-6 to TRBJ2-7, with TRBD1 identical over 7 bases. Germline-derived CDR1 and CDR2 are MNHNY and SVGAGI (reference sequence). V was clipped by 5 bases and J by 0 bases; unmatched bases: 4. The CDR3 length is 14 residues.

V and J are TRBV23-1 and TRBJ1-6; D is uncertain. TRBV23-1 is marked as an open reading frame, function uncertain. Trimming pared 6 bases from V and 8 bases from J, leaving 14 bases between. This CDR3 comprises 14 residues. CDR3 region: CASREPRWYSPLHF. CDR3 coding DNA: TGCGCCAGCAGGGAGCCTAGGTGGTATTCACCCCTCCACTTT.

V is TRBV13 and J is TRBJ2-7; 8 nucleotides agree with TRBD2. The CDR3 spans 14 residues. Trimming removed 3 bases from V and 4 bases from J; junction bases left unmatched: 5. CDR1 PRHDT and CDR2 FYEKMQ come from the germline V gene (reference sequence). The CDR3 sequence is CASSFGGAVYEQYF. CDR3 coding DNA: TGTGCCAGCAGCTTCGGGGGGGCGGTATACGAGCAGTACTTC.